Detailed here is one TCR beta chain. Its target is unknown. Sequencing used immunoSEQ multiplex PCR; TCRdb keeps in-frame clones, though not all of them. Of fewer than 140,000 clones in the sample, almost 90% were seen once. This entry is derived from a study of T cell responses to AZD1222 COVID-19 vaccine. Trimming removed 3 bases from V and 0 bases from J; junction bases left unmatched: 7. The CDR3 is 16 amino acids. The V gene's germline CDR1 is MDHEN and CDR2 SYDVKM. Broader study findings: The CD4 TCRs associated with vaccination extended across spike and predominated at 160-218 and 743-854. Donor demographics were predominantly white British with a female majority; clonal diversity may be underestimated. All repertoire sampling was performed exclusively after the peak T cell response. Spike-specific TCR breadth and depth both grew after two AZD1222 doses.

V gene TRBV28 combines with J gene TRBJ1-2, with 7 bases identical to TRBD1. Sequenced material: peripheral blood, taken on day 0 of AZD1222 vaccination. This clonotype was sampled from an adult in good health. CDR3 in amino acids: CASSLSLGQSNYGYTF. CDR3 DNA sequence: TGTGCCAGCAGTTTGTCGTTGGGACAGTCTAACTATGGCTACACCTTC.